The rows below give T cell receptor beta chains drawn from one sample of a study of CD8+ T cells in alopecia areata. The protocol was immunoSEQ multiplex PCR, while the TCRdb copy is restricted to in-frame clones and leaves out a portion. Among 110,000 to 150,000 clones listed, around 82% were seen once. The sequencing here drew on CD8+ T cells sorted from blood, taken at week 4, from a patient treated with tofacitinib. These receptors were obtained from a human donor with alopecia areata. The CDR3 runs from the conserved cysteine through the conserved F or W. Each record gives: V gene, J gene, clone size, D gene, CDR3 DNA, CDR3 protein. The D gene is left open where the match is weak. Size is stated for part of the rows, as once, few or many counts, or as a class when the clone is expanded.

TRBV25-1,TRBJ2-3,-,-,TGTGCCAGCAGGGCCGGAGGGGACACTCCCCACCCAGCAGATACGCAGTATTTT,CASRAGGDTPHPADTQYF
TRBV9,TRBJ2-3,-,TRBD2,TGTGCCAGCAGCGTAGACGGGGGGGCCTCCACGCAGTATTTT,CASSVDGGASTQYF
TRBV4-1,TRBJ1-4,once,TRBD1,TGCGCCAGCAGCCCGCGACAGGGCCTCCCCCCAACTAATGAAAAACTGTTTTTT,CASSPRQGLPPTNEKLFF
TRBV5-6,TRBJ2-7,few,-,TGTGCCAGCAGCTACTTCTGGGGTCAGGGCGAGCAGTACTTC,CASSYFWGQGEQYF
TRBV4-1,TRBJ2-3,-,TRBD2,TGCGCCAGCAGCCGCGGGGGGGATACAGATACGCAGTATTTT,CASSRGGDTDTQYF
TRBV13,TRBJ1-5,-,-,TGTGCCAGCAGCTTAGGCGGATTGGGTCGGGGTCAGCCCCAGCATTTT,CASSLGGLGRGQPQHF
TRBV7-9,TRBJ2-3,-,-,TGTGCCAGCAGCCCAAGGACCCGCACAGATACGCAGTATTTT,CASSPRTRTDTQYF
TRBV7-8,TRBJ2-7,few,TRBD1,TGTGCCAGCAGCACCCCCCTAAGGACAGGGGGGGACTACGAGCAGTACTTC,CASSTPLRTGGDYEQYF
TRBV29-1,TRBJ2-3,-,-,TGCAGCGTCATAGTGGGCAGGGGAAGCGATACGCAGTATTTT,CSVIVGRGSDTQYF
TRBV7-8,TRBJ2-1,-,-,TGTGCCAGCACCGCCGACTACAATGAGCAGTTCTTC,CASTADYNEQFF
TRBV6-5,TRBJ2-7,once,-,TGTGCCAGCAGTTACGGCGGATCCTACGAGCAGTACTTC,CASSYGGSYEQYF
TRBV4-1,TRBJ2-3,-,-,TGCGCCAGCAGCTGGAGGGTCGGCACAGATACGCAGTATTTT,CASSWRVGTDTQYF
TRBV27,TRBJ1-4,-,-,TGTGCCAGCAGTTCGTACACCACTGGTGAAAAACTGTTTTTT,CASSSYTTGEKLFF
TRBV29-1,TRBJ1-1,once,TRBD1,TGCAGCGTTGAAACAGGGGGGAACACTGAAGCTTTCTTT,CSVETGGNTEAFF
TRBV10-3,TRBJ1-3,-,-,TGTGCCGTACGTGACGGGCCCTCCTCTGGAAACACCATATATTTT,CAVRDGPSSGNTIYF
TRBV4-2,TRBJ1-5,once,-,TGTGCCAGCAGCCCCACGGGTGGGCAGCCCCAGCATTTT,CASSPTGGQPQHF
TRBV19,TRBJ1-5,-,-,TGTGCCAGTAGTATAGTCGGCGGGGGTAAAGCCCAGCATTTT,CASSIVGGGKAQHF
TRBV7-2,TRBJ1-5,once,-,TGTGCCAGCAGCCTAAAGGGCGGGGAGAATCAGCCCCAGCATTTT,CASSLKGGENQPQHF
TRBV7-9,TRBJ2-7,once,TRBD1,TGTGCCAGCAGTGGGGGGAACCGGGACAGGGTTACCTACGAGCAGTACTTC,CASSGGNRDRVTYEQYF
TRBV4-1,TRBJ2-7,-,TRBD2,TGCGCCAGCAGCCGGACTAGCGGGAACTACGAGCAGTACTTC,CASSRTSGNYEQYF
TRBV6-5,TRBJ2-1,-,-,TGTGCCAGCAGTTACGGGGCGGGGGCTTCCAATGAGCAGTTCTTC,CASSYGAGASNEQFF
TRBV7-2,TRBJ2-5,-,-,TGTGCCAGCAGCTTTGGCGGGGCCCAAGAGACCCAGTACTTC,CASSFGGAQETQYF
TRBV6-1,TRBJ1-5,-,-,TGTGCCAGCAATATAGAAAGGGGCAATCAGCCCCAGCATTTT,CASNIERGNQPQHF
TRBV27,TRBJ1-2,-,-,TGTGCCAGCAGTGCCGGTTCCTCTAACTATGGCTACACCTTC,CASSAGSSNYGYTF
TRBV5-5,TRBJ2-3,-,TRBD1,TGTGCCAGCAGCTTGGAAGGGGGACAGGCAGTAGATACGCAGTATTTT,CASSLEGGQAVDTQYF
TRBV27,TRBJ2-2,-,-,TGTGCCAGCAGAACCCAGGGTGTTGGGAACACCGGGGAGCTGTTTTTT,CASRTQGVGNTGELFF
TRBV7-9,TRBJ2-3,-,-,TGTGCCAGCAGCTCCCTGACTAGTGGCACAGATACGCAGTATTTT,CASSSLTSGTDTQYF
TRBV4-1,TRBJ2-1,-,TRBD2,TGCGCCAGCAGCCAGGGGTGGGCGGGGGAATTCTACAATGAGCAGTTCTTC,CASSQGWAGEFYNEQFF
TRBV13,TRBJ2-4,-,TRBD2,TGTGCCAGCAGCTTAGGCAGTCGGCAGACTAGCCACGGCATTCAGTACTTC,CASSLGSRQTSHGIQYF